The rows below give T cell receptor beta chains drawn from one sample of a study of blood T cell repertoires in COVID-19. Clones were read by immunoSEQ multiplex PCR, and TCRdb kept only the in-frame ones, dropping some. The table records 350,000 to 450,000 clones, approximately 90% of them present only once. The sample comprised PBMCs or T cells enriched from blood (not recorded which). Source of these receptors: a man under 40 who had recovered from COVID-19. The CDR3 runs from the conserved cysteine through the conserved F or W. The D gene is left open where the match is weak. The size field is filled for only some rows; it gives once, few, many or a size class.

TGTGCCAGCAGTACAGGGGCCTACGAGCAGTACTTC | CASSTGAYEQYF | TRBJ2-7 | TRBD1 | TRBV2 | -
TGTGCCACCTGGGCACGCCGGGAAGCTTTCTTT | CATWARREAFF | TRBJ1-1 | - | TRBV24-1 | -
TGTGCCAGTAACCCATTTGCAGGAACCCTCTATGGCTACACCTTC | CASNPFAGTLYGYTF | TRBJ1-2 | - | TRBV19 | -
TGCGCCAGCAGCTTGGGTGGTGCGGGAGGTGATACGCAGTATTTT | CASSLGGAGGDTQYF | TRBJ2-3 | TRBD2 | TRBV5-1 | -
TGTGCCAGCTCAGTCTCCACGGTCAATCAGCCCCAGCATTTT | CASSVSTVNQPQHF | TRBJ1-5 | - | TRBV18 | -
TGTGCCAGCAGAATAATCAGGGGGCAAAACACCGGGGAGCTGTTTTTT | CASRIIRGQNTGELFF | TRBJ2-2 | TRBD1 | TRBV7-2 | -
TGCGCCAGCAGCTTGAGGCCGGCAGGTGCTAACACTGAAGCTTTCTTT | CASSLRPAGANTEAFF | TRBJ1-1 | - | TRBV5-1 | -
TGTGCCAGTAGTATAGCCAGGGGAGAGACTGAAGCTTTCTTT | CASSIARGETEAFF | TRBJ1-1 | - | TRBV19 | -
TGTGCCTGGAGCCCAACCGGGTTTGATGGCTACACCTTC | CAWSPTGFDGYTF | TRBJ1-2 | - | TRBV30 | -
TGTGCCAGCAGTTTGGAGGATCAGCCCCAGCATTTT | CASSLEDQPQHF | TRBJ1-5 | - | TRBV28 | -
TGTGCCTGGAGTTACACCTGGGAGCAGTACTTC | CAWSYTWEQYF | TRBJ2-7 | - | TRBV30 | few
TGTGCCAGCAGTGAAAGGGGGTTACAAGAGACCCAGTACTTC | CASSERGLQETQYF | TRBJ2-5 | - | TRBV6-1 | -
TGTGCCACCAGCAGGGGACAGTTCTCCTACGAGCAGTACTTC | CATSRGQFSYEQYF | TRBJ2-7 | TRBD1 | TRBV15 | few
TGTGCCAGTAGTGGGGGGTACCGGATGTTGGGCACTGAAGCTTTCTTT | CASSGGYRMLGTEAFF | TRBJ1-1 | - | TRBV19 | -
TGTGCCAGCAGGTCCACGGCGGGGGACACTGAAGCTTTCTTT | CASRSTAGDTEAFF | TRBJ1-1 | - | TRBV25-1 | -
TGTGCCAGCAGCCAAGAGGAGATATTAAGGGGTTCTGAAGCTTTCTTT | CASSQEEILRGSEAFF | TRBJ1-1 | - | TRBV3-1/TRBV3-2 | few
TGTGCCATCAGTGGCGGCGGGGGCAGCTCCTACAATGAGCAGTTCTTC | CAISGGGGSSYNEQFF | TRBJ2-1 | - | TRBV10-3 | -
TGTGCCAGCAGCCACATCCGAAAGGGGACTGGAAACACCATATATTTT | CASSHIRKGTGNTIYF | TRBJ1-3 | - | TRBV3-1/TRBV3-2 | -
TGTGCCAGCTCATCCACTGACAGGGGGGACACTGAAGCTTTCTTT | CASSSTDRGDTEAFF | TRBJ1-1 | TRBD1 | TRBV18 | -
TGTGCCAGCAGCGTAGGGACAACAAATCAGCCCCAGCATTTT | CASSVGTTNQPQHF | TRBJ1-5 | - | TRBV9 | -
TGTGCTAGTGGTTTGAACAGGGGACTAGCACACAGAAGCACAGATACGCAGTATTTT | CASGLNRGLAHRSTDTQYF | TRBJ2-3 | TRBD2 | TRBV12-5 | -
TGTGCCAGCAGCTCGACTAGCGGCCTCTACAATGAGCAGTTCTTC | CASSSTSGLYNEQFF | TRBJ2-1 | TRBD2 | TRBV7-8 | -
TGTGCCAGCAGTTACTCCGGGACAGGGGTTTACGAGCAGTACTTC | CASSYSGTGVYEQYF | TRBJ2-7 | TRBD1 | TRBV6-5 | few
TGTGCCACCAGCACCTACCGGGACATCGGCGCCTACGAGCAGTACTTC | CATSTYRDIGAYEQYF | TRBJ2-7 | - | TRBV15 | once
TGCGCCAGCAGTCCCGGGACAGGGTCCCCAGATACGCAGTATTTT | CASSPGTGSPDTQYF | TRBJ2-3 | TRBD1 | TRBV4-1 | -
TGTGCCAGCAGCTTTCTCGGGGAGCTGTTTTTT | CASSFLGELFF | TRBJ2-2 | - | TRBV11-2 | -
TGTGCCAGCAGCTATAACAGGGGGGAGCTGTTTTTT | CASSYNRGELFF | TRBJ2-2 | - | TRBV7-9 | -
TGTGCTAGTGGTTTGGGTATTTGGGGACAGGGAGACGAGCAGTACTTC | CASGLGIWGQGDEQYF | TRBJ2-7 | TRBD1 | TRBV12-5 | once
TGTGCCAGCAGCGCCCGGGACCAGGGGTATAGTAATTCACCCCTCCACTTT | CASSARDQGYSNSPLHF | TRBJ1-6 | - | TRBV3-1/TRBV3-2 | -
TGTGCCAGCAGTTCACAGGGGATCAATCAGCCCCAGCATTTT | CASSSQGINQPQHF | TRBJ1-5 | TRBD1 | TRBV2 | -
TGCAGCGCCTCGGCCGGGACAGGGGGCGACGAGCAGTACTTC | CSASAGTGGDEQYF | TRBJ2-7 | TRBD1 | TRBV29-1 | -
TGTGCCAGCAGTCGTCACAGGGACCCGGGCACTGAAGCTTTCTTT | CASSRHRDPGTEAFF | TRBJ1-1 | - | TRBV6-5 | -
TGTGCCAGCAGTTTTGGGCCCTACAATGAGCAGTTCTTC | CASSFGPYNEQFF | TRBJ2-1 | - | TRBV27 | -
TGTGCCAGCAGCCTGGGGCTCACAGATACGCAGTATTTT | CASSLGLTDTQYF | TRBJ2-3 | - | TRBV5-6 | -
TGTGCCAGCAGTTACTCGGGGACAGGGGTTGGTGAGCAGTACTTC | CASSYSGTGVGEQYF | TRBJ2-7 | TRBD1 | TRBV6-5 | -
TGTGCCAGCAGCCCAACAGTCATTTACCCTGCTGACTATGGCTACACCTTC | CASSPTVIYPADYGYTF | TRBJ1-2 | - | TRBV7-3 | -
TGCGCCAGCAGCTTTCAGGGAAGTAGCACAGATACGCAGTATTTT | CASSFQGSSTDTQYF | TRBJ2-3 | - | TRBV5-1 | -
TGCGCCAGCAGTGAGTCGGGACAGGGGGCGGGCAATCAGCCCCAGCATTTT | CASSESGQGAGNQPQHF | TRBJ1-5 | TRBD1 | TRBV10-2 | -
TGTGCCAGCTCATCCTATGTGCTAGTCAATGAGCAGTTCTTC | CASSSYVLVNEQFF | TRBJ2-1 | - | TRBV18 | -